This is a list of T cell receptor beta chains from one sample in a study of cytomegalovirus exposure and HLA in healthy donors. Generated by immunoSEQ multiplex PCR, the TCRdb table keeps only in-frame clones and is missing some. This sample has 150,000 or so clones, with roughly 80% found just once. What was sequenced was PBMCs. The receptors shown here come from a man aged 25 to 40 in good health and CMV-seropositive. Each CDR3 is given with its conserved first and last residue. A D gene is named only where the DNA matches it firmly. A clone size is listed for some rows: how often the clone was seen (once, few, many), or a class if it is expanded.

>NA|TRBV18|TRBJ2-6|NA
CASFGGVGANVLTF
TGTGCCAGCTTTGGAGGGGTTGGGGCCAACGTCCTGACTTTC
>NA|TRBV6-5|TRBJ1-5|NA
CASSLTSGGNQPQHF
TGTGCCAGCAGTTTAACCTCGGGTGGCAATCAGCCCCAGCATTTT
>TRBD2|TRBV9|TRBJ2-2|NA
CASSSGGTGELFF
TGTGCCAGCAGCTCGGGGGGAACCGGGGAGCTGTTTTTT
>NA|TRBV6-5|TRBJ1-2|NA
CASSTQSNYGYTF
TGTGCCAGCAGTACACAGTCTAACTATGGCTACACCTTC
>TRBD1|TRBV7-2|TRBJ1-5|few
CASSLASQGGNQPQHF
TGTGCCAGCAGCTTAGCGAGTCAGGGGGGCAATCAGCCCCAGCATTTT
>NA|TRBV11-2|TRBJ2-7|NA
CASSPPVWGRSYEQYF
TGTGCCAGCAGCCCCCCCGTGTGGGGCAGAAGCTACGAGCAGTACTTC
>NA|TRBV5-5|TRBJ1-2|NA
CASSPEPSEEFYGYTF
TGTGCCAGCAGCCCTGAGCCCTCCGAGGAGTTCTATGGCTACACCTTC
>NA|TRBV10-3|TRBJ1-3|once
CAISESTGGSGNTIYF
TGTGCCATCAGTGAGTCGACAGGTGGCTCTGGAAACACCATATATTTT
>NA|TRBV27|TRBJ2-3|NA
CASSLGIGQFTDTQYF
TGTGCCAGCAGTTTGGGGATCGGACAGTTCACAGATACGCAGTATTTT
>NA|TRBV12-2|TRBJ1-2|NA
CASRLGVTDRFLYGYTF
TGTGCAAGTCGCTTAGGGGTAACGGACAGGTTTCTCTATGGCTACACCTTC
>NA|TRBV7-3|TRBJ2-7|NA
CASSLDRGDEQYF
TGTGCCAGCAGCTTAGATAGGGGCGACGAGCAGTACTTC
>NA|TRBV4-3|TRBJ2-5|NA
CASSQDRGTRETQYF
TGCGCCAGCAGCCAAGATAGGGGGACCCGGGAGACCCAGTACTTC
>NA|TRBV9|TRBJ1-5|NA
CASSPAGGNQPQHF
TGTGCCAGCAGCCCCGCGGGAGGCAATCAGCCCCAGCATTTT
>TRBD2|TRBV9|TRBJ2-1|NA
CASSSGGSRSGNEQFF
TGTGCCAGCAGCAGCGGGGGCAGCCGTTCTGGCAATGAGCAGTTCTTC
>TRBD2|TRBV29-1|TRBJ2-1|NA
CSVGGKREGNEQFF
TGCAGCGTTGGTGGGAAGCGGGAGGGCAATGAGCAGTTCTTC
>TRBD2|TRBV9|TRBJ2-3|NA
CASSVSAGEEGYTQYF
TGTGCCAGCAGCGTTTCAGCGGGAGAGGAAGGATATACGCAGTATTTT
>NA|TRBV28|TRBJ2-7|few
CASNQGYEQYF
TGTGCCAGCAACCAGGGGTACGAGCAGTACTTC
>TRBD1|TRBV27|TRBJ1-4|NA
CASSPDRWGTTNEKLFF
TGTGCCAGCAGTCCGGACAGGTGGGGCACAACTAATGAAAAACTGTTTTTT
>NA|TRBV30|TRBJ2-6|NA
CAWSLLLGGGANVLTF
TGTGCCTGGAGTCTTCTATTAGGGGGTGGGGCCAACGTCCTGACTTTC
>TRBD1|TRBV20-1|TRBJ2-7|NA
CSANRGYEQYF
TGCAGTGCTAACAGGGGTTACGAGCAGTACTTC
>NA|TRBV6-1|TRBJ1-5|few
CASSEVDTGDYQPQHF
TGTGCCAGCAGTGAAGTGGACACGGGGGACTATCAGCCCCAGCATTTT
>NA|TRBV6-1|TRBJ1-2|NA
CASSLQGQFGYTF
TGTGCCAGCAGTCTACAGGGCCAGTTTGGCTACACCTTC
>NA|TRBV28|TRBJ2-7|NA
CASSTAGPYEQYF
TGTGCCAGCAGCACTGCGGGGCCGTACGAGCAGTACTTC
>TRBD1|TRBV6-5|TRBJ1-6|NA
CASSTGQGVSPLHF
TGTGCCAGCAGTACGGGACAGGGTGTGTCACCCCTCCACTTT
>TRBD1|TRBV5-6|TRBJ1-1|once
CASSSGTGLVTEAFF
TGTGCCAGCAGCTCCGGGACAGGGTTGGTCACTGAAGCTTTCTTT
>TRBD1|TRBV28|TRBJ1-5|NA
CASRATGNHQPQHF
TGTGCCAGCAGAGCGACAGGGAACCACCAGCCCCAGCATTTT
>NA|TRBV27|TRBJ1-2|NA
CASSFGAANYGYTF
TGTGCCAGCAGTTTTGGGGCGGCTAACTATGGCTACACCTTC
>NA|TRBV6-1|TRBJ1-1|once
CASSEKRQGDIKNTEAFF
TGTGCCAGCAGTGAAAAACGGCAGGGTGACATTAAGAACACTGAAGCTTTCTTT
>TRBD1|TRBV29-1|TRBJ2-3|NA
CSVDGTGGVDTQYF
TGCAGCGTTGATGGGACAGGGGGCGTAGATACGCAGTATTTT
>TRBD1|TRBV18|TRBJ2-7|NA
CASSPTATGVGYEQYF
TGTGCCAGCTCACCAACTGCGACAGGGGTGGGCTACGAGCAGTACTTC
>NA|TRBV28|TRBJ1-2|NA
CASSSLTRNYGYTF
TGTGCCAGCAGTTCCCTCACACGAAACTATGGCTACACCTTC
>TRBD1|TRBV5-8|TRBJ2-7|once
CASSSGSGTVYEQYF
TGTGCCAGCAGCTCGGGCTCCGGGACAGTCTACGAGCAGTACTTC
>NA|TRBV28|TRBJ2-7|NA
CATAGTLDYEQYF
TGTGCCACCGCCGGGACTCTAGACTACGAGCAGTACTTC
>TRBD1|TRBV27|TRBJ1-5|NA
CASRPKPGQGNQPQHF
TGTGCCAGCAGGCCGAAGCCGGGACAGGGAAATCAGCCCCAGCATTTT
>NA|TRBV5-5|TRBJ1-3|NA
CASSFLGGEGNTIYF
TGTGCCAGCAGCTTCCTCGGCGGGGAGGGAAACACCATATATTTT
>TRBD1|TRBV10-3|TRBJ2-6|NA
CAIWGQGGSGANVLTF
TGTGCCATCTGGGGACAGGGGGGTTCTGGGGCCAACGTCCTGACTTTC
>TRBD1|TRBV9|TRBJ2-1|NA
CASSIPGTGSPSSYNEQFF
TGTGCCAGCAGCATCCCCGGGACAGGGTCACCTAGCTCCTACAATGAGCAGTTCTTC
>TRBD2|TRBV7-9|TRBJ2-2|NA
CASSFPLAGGSGELFF
TGTGCCAGCAGCTTCCCCCTAGCGGGAGGGTCCGGGGAGCTGTTTTTT
>NA|TRBV19|TRBJ1-5|NA
CASSVGLARNQPQHF
TGTGCCAGTAGTGTAGGACTCGCCCGAAATCAGCCCCAGCATTTT
>TRBD2|TRBV5-1|TRBJ2-1|NA
CASSLGAGGVYNEQFF
TGCGCCAGCAGCTTGGGGGCGGGAGGGGTCTACAATGAGCAGTTCTTC
>NA|TRBV18|TRBJ1-3|NA
CASSPQAFGDTIYF
TGTGCCAGCTCACCACAAGCGTTCGGGGACACCATATATTTT
>NA|TRBV28|TRBJ2-5|NA
CASSFSPGLGTLEETQYF
TGTGCCAGCAGTTTTAGTCCGGGACTCGGAACCCTAGAAGAGACCCAGTACTTC
>NA|TRBV27|TRBJ2-7|NA
CASRLDSLSSYEQYF
TGTGCCAGCAGACTCGACAGTCTTAGCTCCTACGAGCAGTACTTC
>TRBD1|TRBV7-2|TRBJ2-2|NA
CASSPLQGAGGELFF
TGTGCCAGCAGCCCCTTACAGGGGGCAGGCGGGGAGCTGTTTTTT
>NA|TRBV2|TRBJ1-1|NA
CASSAAPGTEAFF
TGTGCCAGCAGTGCTGCTCCGGGCACTGAAGCTTTCTTT
>TRBD2|TRBV2|TRBJ2-5|NA
CASSPEAGGETQYF
TGTGCCAGCAGCCCCGAGGCGGGAGGTGAGACCCAGTACTTC
>NA|TRBV20-1|TRBJ1-2|NA
CSARFVGYTF
TGCAGTGCTAGATTCGTCGGCTACACCTTC
>TRBD2|TRBV2|TRBJ2-3|NA
CASSGGLSDTQYF
TGTGCCAGCAGCGGGGGACTATCAGATACGCAGTATTTT
>TRBD1|TRBV6-5|TRBJ2-5|NA
CASSPGGGIRETQYF
TGTGCCAGCAGTCCAGGGGGCGGGATTCGAGAGACCCAGTACTTC
>TRBD1|TRBV30|TRBJ1-2|once
CAWSGKTGTGNGYTF
TGTGCCTGGAGTGGAAAGACCGGGACAGGGAATGGCTACACCTTC